This T cell receptor (beta chain) was recorded in a study of cytomegalovirus exposure and HLA in healthy donors. The V gene's germline CDR1 is LGHNA and CDR2 YSLEER. The CDR3 runs 19 residues. As to this clone: Its antigen is still unknown. The junction shows a germline mismatch at one end, possibly a read error.

Nominal health characterized the donors when sampled, though unrecorded immune exposures were likely. General observations from the study: Using the classifier, cytomegalovirus status was reportedly diagnosed with high specificity and sensitivity. Whilst most TCR sequences proved rare, a subset of public TCRs occurred across many donors.

Primers: 60 Vbeta forward and 13 Jbeta reverse. Libraries were prepared by immunoSEQ multiplex PCR; TCRdb keeps only in-frame clonotypes and omits some of them. The sample includes 150,000 to 200,000 clones, 80% of them seen just once. The source material was PBMCs. The TCR sequence derives from a middle-aged woman in good health and CMV-seronegative. The genes are TRBV4-3 and TRBJ2-6, with D perhaps matching TRBD1 (5 bases). The CDR3 nucleotides read TGCGCCAGCAGCCAAGTTGCCGGGCGAAGACCCTCTGGGGCCAACGGCCTGACTTTC. Translating it yields CASSQVAGRRPSGANGLTF.